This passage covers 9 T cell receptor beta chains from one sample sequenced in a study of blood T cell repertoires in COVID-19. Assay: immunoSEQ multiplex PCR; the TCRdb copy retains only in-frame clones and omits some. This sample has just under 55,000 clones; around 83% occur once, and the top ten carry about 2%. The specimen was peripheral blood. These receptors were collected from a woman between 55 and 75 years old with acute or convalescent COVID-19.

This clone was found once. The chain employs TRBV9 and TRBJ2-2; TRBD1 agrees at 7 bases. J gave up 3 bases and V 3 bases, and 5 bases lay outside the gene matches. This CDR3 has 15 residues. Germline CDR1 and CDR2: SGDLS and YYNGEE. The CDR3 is CASSATGWDTGELFF. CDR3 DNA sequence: TGTGCCAGCAGCGCGACAGGGTGGGACACCGGGGAGCTGTTTTTT. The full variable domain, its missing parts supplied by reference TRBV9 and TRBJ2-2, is DSGVTQTPKHLITATGQRVTLRCSPRSGDLSVYWYQQSLDQGLQFLIQYYNGEERAKGNILERFSAQQFPDLHSELNLSSLELGDSALYFCASSATGWDTGELFFGEGSRLTVL.

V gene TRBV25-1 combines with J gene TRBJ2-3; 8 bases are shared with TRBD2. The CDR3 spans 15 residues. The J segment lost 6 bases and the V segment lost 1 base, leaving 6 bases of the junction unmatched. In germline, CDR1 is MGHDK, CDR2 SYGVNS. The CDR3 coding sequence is TGTGCCAGCAGTGAATTGGGGGCTAGCGGGGATACGCAGTATTTT. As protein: CASSELGASGDTQYF.

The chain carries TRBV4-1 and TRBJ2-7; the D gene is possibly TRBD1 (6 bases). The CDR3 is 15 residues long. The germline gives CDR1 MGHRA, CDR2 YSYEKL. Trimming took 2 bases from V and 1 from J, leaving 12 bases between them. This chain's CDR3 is CASSQFPDSSYEQYF. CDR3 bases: TGCGCCAGCAGCCAATTTCCGGACAGTTCCTACGAGCAGTACTTC.

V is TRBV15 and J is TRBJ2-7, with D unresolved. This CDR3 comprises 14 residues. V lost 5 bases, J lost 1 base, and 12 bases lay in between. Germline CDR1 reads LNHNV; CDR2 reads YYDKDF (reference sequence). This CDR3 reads CATSRLAVSYEQYF. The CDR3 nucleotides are TGTGCCACCAGCCGCTTAGCCGTATCCTACGAGCAGTACTTC.

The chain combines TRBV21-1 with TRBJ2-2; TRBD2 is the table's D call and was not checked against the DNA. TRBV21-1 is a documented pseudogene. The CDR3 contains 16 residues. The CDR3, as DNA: TGTGCCAGCAGCCGACTAGCGGGATTTAACACCGGGGAGCTGTTTTTT. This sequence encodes CASSRLAGFNTGELFF.

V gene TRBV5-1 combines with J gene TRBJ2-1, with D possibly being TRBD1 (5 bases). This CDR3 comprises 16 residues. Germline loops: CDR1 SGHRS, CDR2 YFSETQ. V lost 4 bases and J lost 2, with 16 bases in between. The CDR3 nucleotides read TGCGCCAGCAGCGTGGAGAAAGGCAGGGCCTACAATGAGCAGTTCTTC. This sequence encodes CASSVEKGRAYNEQFF.

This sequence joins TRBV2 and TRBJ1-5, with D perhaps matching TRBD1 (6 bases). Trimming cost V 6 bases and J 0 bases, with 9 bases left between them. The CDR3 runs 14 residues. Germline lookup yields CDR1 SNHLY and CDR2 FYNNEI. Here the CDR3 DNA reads TGTGCCAGCAGACGGGACATTAGCAATCAGCCCCAGCATTTT. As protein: CASRRDISNQPQHF.

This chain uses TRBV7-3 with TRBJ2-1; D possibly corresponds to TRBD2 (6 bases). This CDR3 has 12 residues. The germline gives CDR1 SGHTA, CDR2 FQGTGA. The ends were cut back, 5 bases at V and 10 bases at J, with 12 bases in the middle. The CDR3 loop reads CASSPGGVEQFF. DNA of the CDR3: TGTGCCAGCAGCCCAGGCGGGGTAGAGCAGTTCTTC.

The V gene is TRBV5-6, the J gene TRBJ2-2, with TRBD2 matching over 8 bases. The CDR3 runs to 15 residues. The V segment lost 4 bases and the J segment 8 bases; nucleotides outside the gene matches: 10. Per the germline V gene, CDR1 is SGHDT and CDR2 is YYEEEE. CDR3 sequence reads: CASSPGTRIGGELFF. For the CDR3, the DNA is TGTGCCAGCAGCCCCGGGACTAGGATAGGTGGGGAGCTGTTTTTT.